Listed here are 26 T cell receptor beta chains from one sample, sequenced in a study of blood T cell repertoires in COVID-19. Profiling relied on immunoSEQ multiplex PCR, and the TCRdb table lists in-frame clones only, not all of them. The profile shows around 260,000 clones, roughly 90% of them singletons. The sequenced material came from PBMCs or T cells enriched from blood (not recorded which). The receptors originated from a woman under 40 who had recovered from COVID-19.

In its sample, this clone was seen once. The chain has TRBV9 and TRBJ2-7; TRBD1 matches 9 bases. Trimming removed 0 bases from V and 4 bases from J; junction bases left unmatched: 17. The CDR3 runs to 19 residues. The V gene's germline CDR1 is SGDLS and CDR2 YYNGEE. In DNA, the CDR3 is TGTGCCAGCAGCGTAGGGACCGGGACAGGGTCCCAGCCGGTGTACGAGCAGTACTTC. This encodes CASSVGTGTGSQPVYEQYF. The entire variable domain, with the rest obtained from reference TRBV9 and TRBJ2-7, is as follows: DSGVTQTPKHLITATGQRVTLRCSPRSGDLSVYWYQQSLDQGLQFLIQYYNGEERAKGNILERFSAQQFPDLHSELNLSSLELGDSALYFCASSVGTGTGSQPVYEQYFGPGTRLTVT.

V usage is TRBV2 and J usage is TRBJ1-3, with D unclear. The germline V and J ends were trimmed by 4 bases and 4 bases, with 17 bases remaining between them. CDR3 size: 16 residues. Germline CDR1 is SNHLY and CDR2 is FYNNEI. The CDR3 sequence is CASSGVLRVTGNTIYF. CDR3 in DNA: TGTGCCAGCAGTGGAGTGCTGAGGGTGACGGGAAACACCATATATTTT.

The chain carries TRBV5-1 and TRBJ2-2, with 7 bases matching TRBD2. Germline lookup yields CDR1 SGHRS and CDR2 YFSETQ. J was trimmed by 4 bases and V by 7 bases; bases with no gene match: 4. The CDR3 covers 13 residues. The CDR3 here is CASGEGRTGELFF. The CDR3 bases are TGCGCCAGCGGGGAGGGGCGCACCGGGGAGCTGTTTTTT.

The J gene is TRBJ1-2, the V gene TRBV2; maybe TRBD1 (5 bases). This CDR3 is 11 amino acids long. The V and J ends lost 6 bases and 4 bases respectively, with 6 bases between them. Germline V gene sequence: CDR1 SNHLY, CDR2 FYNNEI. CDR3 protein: CASRTAYGYTF. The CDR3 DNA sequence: TGTGCCAGCAGGACAGCCTATGGCTACACCTTC.

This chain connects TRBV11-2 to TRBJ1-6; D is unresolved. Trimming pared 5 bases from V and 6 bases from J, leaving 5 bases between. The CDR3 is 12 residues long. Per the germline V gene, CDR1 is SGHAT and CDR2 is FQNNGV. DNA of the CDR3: TGTGCCAGCAGCCTCGTTAATTCACCCCTCCACTTT. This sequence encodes CASSLVNSPLHF.

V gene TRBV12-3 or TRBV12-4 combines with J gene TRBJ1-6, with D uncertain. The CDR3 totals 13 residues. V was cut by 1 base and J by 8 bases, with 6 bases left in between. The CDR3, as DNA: TGTGCCAGCAGTTTAGGGGCCTATTCACCCCTCCACTTT. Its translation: CASSLGAYSPLHF.

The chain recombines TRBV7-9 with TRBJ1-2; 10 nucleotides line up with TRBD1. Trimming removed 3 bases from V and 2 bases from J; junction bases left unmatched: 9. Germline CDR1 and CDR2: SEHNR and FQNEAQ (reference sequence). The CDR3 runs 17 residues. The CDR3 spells CASSLPGTGAINYGYTF. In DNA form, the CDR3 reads TGTGCCAGCAGCTTGCCCGGGACAGGGGCCATAAACTATGGCTACACCTTC. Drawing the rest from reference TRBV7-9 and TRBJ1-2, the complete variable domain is DTGVSQNPRHKITKRGQNVTFRCDPISEHNRLYWYRQTLGQGPEFLTYFQNEAQLEKSRLLSDRFSAERPKGSFSTLEIQRTEQGDSAMYLCASSLPGTGAINYGYTFGSGTRLTVV.

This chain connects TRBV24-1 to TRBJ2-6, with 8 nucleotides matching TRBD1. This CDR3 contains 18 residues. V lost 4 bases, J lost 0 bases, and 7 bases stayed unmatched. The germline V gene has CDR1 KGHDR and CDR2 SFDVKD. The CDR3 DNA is TGTGCCACCAGTGAGCCCGGGACAGGCCTCTCTGGGGCCAACGTCCTGACTTTC. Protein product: CATSEPGTGLSGANVLTF.

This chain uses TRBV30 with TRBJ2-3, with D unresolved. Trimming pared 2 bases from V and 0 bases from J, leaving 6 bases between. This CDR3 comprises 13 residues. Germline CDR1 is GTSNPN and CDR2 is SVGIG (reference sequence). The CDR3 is CAWSLQSTDTQYF. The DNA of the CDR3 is TGTGCCTGGAGTTTACAGAGCACAGATACGCAGTATTTT. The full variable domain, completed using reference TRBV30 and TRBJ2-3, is SQTIHQWPATLVQPVGSPLSLECTVEGTSNPNLYWYRQAAGRGLQLLFYSVGIGQISSEVPQNLSASRPQDRQFILSSKKLLLSDSGFYLCAWSLQSTDTQYFGPGTRLTVL.

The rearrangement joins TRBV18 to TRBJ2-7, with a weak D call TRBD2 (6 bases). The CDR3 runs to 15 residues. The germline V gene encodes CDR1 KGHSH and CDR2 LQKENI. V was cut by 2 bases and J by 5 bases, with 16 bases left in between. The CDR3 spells CASSPSEGVANEQYF. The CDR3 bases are TGTGCCAGCTCACCATCGGAGGGAGTGGCGAACGAGCAGTACTTC.

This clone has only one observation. CDR3 in amino acids: CASSLGLVADTQYF. CDR3 nucleotide sequence: TGTGCCAGCAGCTTAGGACTAGTAGCAGATACGCAGTATTTT. The chain carries TRBV7-2 and TRBJ2-3; possible D gene TRBD2, 6 bases. V lost 1 base and J 4 bases, leaving 9 bases between the germline ends. This CDR3 has 14 residues. CDR1 is SGHTA and CDR2 is FQGNSA in the germline V gene.

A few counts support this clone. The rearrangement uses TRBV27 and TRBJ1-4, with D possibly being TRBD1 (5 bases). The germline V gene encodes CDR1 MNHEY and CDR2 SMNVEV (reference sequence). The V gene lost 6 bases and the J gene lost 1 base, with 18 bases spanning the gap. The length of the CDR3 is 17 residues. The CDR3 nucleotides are TGTGCCAGCAGCCTAAACGGGGGGTTTGGAACTAATGAAAAACTGTTTTTT. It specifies CASSLNGGFGTNEKLFF.

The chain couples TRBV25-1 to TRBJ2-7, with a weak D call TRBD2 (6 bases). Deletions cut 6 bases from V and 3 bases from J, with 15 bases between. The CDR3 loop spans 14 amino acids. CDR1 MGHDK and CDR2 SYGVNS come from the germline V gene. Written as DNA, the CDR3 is TGTGCCAGCAGGCCGGCTTGGCGGGGCTACGAGCAGTACTTC. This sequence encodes CASRPAWRGYEQYF.

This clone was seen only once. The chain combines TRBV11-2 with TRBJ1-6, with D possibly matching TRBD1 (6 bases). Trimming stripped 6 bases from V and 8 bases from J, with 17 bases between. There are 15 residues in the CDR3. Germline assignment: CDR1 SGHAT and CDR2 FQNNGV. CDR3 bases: TGTGCCAGCAGGGTACCGGGACAAAAGTATTCACCCCTCCACTTT. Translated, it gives CASRVPGQKYSPLHF.

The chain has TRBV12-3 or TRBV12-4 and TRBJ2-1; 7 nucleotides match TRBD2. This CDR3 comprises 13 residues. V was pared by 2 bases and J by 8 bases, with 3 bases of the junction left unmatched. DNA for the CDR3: TGTGCCAGCAGTTTATCAGGGAGGGATGAGCAGTTCTTC. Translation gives CASSLSGRDEQFF.

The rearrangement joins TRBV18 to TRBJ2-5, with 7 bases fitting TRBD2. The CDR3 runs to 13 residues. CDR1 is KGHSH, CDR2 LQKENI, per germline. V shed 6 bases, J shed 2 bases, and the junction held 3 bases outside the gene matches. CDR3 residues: CASSPAGQETQYF. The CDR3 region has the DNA TGTGCCAGCTCCCCAGCGGGACAAGAGACCCAGTACTTC.

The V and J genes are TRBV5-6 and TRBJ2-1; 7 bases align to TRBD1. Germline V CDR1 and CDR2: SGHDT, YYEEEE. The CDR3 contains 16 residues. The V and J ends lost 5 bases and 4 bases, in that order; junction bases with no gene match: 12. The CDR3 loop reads CASRDRAGPPYNEQFF. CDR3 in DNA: TGTGCCAGCAGAGACAGGGCCGGACCACCTTACAATGAGCAGTTCTTC.

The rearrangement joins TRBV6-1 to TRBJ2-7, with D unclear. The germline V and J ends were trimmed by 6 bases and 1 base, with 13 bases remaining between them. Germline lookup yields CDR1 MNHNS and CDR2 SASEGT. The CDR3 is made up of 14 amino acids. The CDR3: CASSRLNPSYEQYF. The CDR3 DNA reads TGTGCCAGCAGCCGACTTAACCCTTCCTACGAGCAGTACTTC.

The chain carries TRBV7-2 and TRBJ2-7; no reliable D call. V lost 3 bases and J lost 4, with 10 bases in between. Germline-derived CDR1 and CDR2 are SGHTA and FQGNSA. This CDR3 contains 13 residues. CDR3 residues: CASSFGDLYEQYF. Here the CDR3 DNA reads TGTGCCAGCAGCTTTGGAGACCTTTACGAGCAGTACTTC.

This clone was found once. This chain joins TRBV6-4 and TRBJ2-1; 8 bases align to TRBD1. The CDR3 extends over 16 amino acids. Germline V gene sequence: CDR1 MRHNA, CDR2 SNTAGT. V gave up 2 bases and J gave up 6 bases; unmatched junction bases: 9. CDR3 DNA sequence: TGTGCCAGCAGTGACGAGGGCAGGGGGCCTTCCAATGAGCAGTTCTTC. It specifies CASSDEGRGPSNEQFF.

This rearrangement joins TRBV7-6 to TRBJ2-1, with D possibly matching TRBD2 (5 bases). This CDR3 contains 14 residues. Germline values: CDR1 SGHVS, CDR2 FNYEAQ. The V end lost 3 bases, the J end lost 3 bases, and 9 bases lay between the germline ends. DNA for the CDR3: TGTGCCAGCAGCTTGGGAGCCCTCTACAATGAGCAGTTCTTC. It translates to CASSLGALYNEQFF.

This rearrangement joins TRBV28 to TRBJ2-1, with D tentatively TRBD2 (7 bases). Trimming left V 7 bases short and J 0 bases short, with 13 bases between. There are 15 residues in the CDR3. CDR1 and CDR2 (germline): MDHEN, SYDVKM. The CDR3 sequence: CASIGGGSSYNEQFF. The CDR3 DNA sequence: TGTGCCAGCATTGGGGGCGGGAGCTCCTACAATGAGCAGTTCTTC.

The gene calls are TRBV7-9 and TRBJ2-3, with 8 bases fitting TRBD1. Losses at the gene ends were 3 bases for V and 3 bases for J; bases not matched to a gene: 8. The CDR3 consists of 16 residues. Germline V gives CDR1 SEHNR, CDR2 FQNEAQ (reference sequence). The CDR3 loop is CASSFQTGAVTDTQYF. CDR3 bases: TGTGCCAGCAGCTTCCAGACAGGGGCGGTGACAGATACGCAGTATTTT.

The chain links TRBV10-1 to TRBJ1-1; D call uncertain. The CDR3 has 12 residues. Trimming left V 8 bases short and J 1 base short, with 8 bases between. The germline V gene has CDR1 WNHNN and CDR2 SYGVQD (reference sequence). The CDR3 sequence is CASGRGNTEAFF. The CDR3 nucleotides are TGCGCCAGCGGACGGGGGAACACTGAAGCTTTCTTT.

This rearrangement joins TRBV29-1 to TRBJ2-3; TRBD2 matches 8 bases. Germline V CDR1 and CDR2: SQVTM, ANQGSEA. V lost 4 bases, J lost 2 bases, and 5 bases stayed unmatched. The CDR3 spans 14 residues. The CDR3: CSVGTSFSTDTQYF. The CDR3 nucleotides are TGCAGCGTTGGGACTAGCTTTTCCACAGATACGCAGTATTTT.

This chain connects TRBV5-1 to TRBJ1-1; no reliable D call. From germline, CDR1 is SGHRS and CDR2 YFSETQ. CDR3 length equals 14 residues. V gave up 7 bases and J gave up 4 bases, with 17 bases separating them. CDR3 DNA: TGCGCCAGCTCCCCGTGGGCAGAGGGCACTGAAGCTTTCTTT. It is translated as CASSPWAEGTEAFF.